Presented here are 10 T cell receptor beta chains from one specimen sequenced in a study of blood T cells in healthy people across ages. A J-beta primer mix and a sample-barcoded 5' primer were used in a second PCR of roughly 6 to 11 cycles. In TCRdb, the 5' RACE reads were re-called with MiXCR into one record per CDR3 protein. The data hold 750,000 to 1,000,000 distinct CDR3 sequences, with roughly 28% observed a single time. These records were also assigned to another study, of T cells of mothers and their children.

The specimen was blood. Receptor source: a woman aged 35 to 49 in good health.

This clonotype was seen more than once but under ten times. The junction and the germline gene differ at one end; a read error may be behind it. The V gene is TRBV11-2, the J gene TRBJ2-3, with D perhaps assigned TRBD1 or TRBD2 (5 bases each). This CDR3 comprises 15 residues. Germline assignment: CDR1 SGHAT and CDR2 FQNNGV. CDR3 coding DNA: TGTGCCAACAGCCCCCGTGAGGGGTTCACGGATACGCAGTATTTT. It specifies CANSPREGFTDTQYF.

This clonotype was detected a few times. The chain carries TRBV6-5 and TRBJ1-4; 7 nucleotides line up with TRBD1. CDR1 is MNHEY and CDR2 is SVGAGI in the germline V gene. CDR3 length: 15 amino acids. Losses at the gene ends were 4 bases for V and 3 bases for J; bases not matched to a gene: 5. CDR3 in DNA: TGTGCCAGCAGTTTTACAGGGGACTCTAATGAAAAACTGTTTTTT. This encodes CASSFTGDSNEKLFF.

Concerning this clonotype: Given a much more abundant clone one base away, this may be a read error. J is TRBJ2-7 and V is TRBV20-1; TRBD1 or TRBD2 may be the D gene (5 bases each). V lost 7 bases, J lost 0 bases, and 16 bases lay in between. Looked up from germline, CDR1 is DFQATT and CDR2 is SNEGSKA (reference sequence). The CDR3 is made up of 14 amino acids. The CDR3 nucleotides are TGCAGTGTCCCACGGGGACCTACCTCCTACGAGCAGTACTTC. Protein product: CSVPRGPTSYEQYF.

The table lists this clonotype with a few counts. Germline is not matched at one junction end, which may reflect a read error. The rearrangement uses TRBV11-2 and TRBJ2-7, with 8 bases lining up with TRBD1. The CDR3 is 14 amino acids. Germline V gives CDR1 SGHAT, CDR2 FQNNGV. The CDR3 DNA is TGTGCCGGCAGCTTCGGACAGGGATCGGGCGAGCAGTACTTC. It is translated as CAGSFGQGSGEQYF. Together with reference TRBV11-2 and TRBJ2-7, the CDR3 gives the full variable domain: EAGVAQSPRYKIIEKRQSVAFWCNPISGHATLYWYQQILGQGPKLLIQFQNNGVVDDSQLPKDRFSAERLKGVDSTLKIQPAKLEDSAVYLCAGSFGQGSGEQYFGPGTRLTVT.

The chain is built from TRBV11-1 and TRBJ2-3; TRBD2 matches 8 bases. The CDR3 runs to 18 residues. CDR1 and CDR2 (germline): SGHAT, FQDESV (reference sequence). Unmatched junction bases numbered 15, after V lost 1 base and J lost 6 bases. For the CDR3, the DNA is TGTGCCAGCAGCTTAGAGGGCCCGGGACTAGGGATGGCGGATACGCAGTATTTT. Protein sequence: CASSLEGPGLGMADTQYF.

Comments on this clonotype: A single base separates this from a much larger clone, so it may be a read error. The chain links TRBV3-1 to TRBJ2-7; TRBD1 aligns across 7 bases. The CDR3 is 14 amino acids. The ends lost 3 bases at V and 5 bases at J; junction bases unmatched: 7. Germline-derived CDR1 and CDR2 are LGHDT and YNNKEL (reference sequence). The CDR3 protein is CASSQAGTAHEQYF. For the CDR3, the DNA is TGTGCCAGCAGCCAGGCCGGGACAGCCCACGAGCAGTACTTC.

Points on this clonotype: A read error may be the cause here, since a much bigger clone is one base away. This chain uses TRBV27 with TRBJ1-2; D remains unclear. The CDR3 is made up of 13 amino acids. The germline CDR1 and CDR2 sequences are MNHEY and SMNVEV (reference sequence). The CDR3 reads CAGSLSTVSGYTF. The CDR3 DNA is TGTGCCGGCAGTTTATCGACTGTCTCGGGCTACACCTTC.

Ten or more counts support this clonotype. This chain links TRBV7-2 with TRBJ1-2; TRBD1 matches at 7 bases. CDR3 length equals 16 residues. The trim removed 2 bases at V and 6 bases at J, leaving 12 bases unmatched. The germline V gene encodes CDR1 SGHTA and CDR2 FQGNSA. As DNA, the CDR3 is TGTGCCAGCAGCTTAACCGACAGGGTAATTTACGATGGCTACACCTTC. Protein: CASSLTDRVIYDGYTF. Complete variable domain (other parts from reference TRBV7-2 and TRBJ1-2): GAGVSQSPSNKVTEKGKDVELRCDPISGHTALYWYRQSLGQGLEFLIYFQGNSAPDKSGLPSDRFSAERTGGSVSTLTIQRTQQEDSAVYLCASSLTDRVIYDGYTFGSGTRLTVV.

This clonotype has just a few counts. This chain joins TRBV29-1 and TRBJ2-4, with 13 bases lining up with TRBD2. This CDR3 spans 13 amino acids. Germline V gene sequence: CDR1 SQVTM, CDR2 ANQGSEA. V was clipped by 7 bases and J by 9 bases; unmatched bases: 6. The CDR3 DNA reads TGCAGCGCCTCACTAGCGGGGGGGAGCATTCAGTACTTC. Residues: CSASLAGGSIQYF. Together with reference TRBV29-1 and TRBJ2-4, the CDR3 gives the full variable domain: SAVISQKPSRDICQRGTSLTIQCQVDSQVTMMFWYRQQPGQSLTLIATANQGSEATYESGFVIDKFPISRPNLTFSTLTVSNMSPEDSSIYLCSASLAGGSIQYFGAGTRLSVL.

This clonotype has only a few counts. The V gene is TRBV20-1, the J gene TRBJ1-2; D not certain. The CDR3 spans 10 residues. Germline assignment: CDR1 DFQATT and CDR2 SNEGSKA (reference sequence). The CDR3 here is CSLLNRGYTF. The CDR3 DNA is TGCAGCCTCTTGAATCGTGGCTACACCTTC.